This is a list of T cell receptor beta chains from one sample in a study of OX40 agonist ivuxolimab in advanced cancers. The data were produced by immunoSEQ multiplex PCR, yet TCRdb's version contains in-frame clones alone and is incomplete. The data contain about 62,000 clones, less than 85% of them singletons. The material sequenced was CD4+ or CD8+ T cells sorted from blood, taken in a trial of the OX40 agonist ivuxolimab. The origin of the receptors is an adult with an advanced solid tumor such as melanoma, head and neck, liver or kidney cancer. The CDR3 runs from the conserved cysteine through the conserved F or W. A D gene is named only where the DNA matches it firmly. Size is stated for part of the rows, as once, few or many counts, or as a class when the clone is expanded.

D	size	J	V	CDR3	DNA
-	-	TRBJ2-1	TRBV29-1	CSAPKEWGDEQFF	TGCAGCGCCCCCAAGGAGTGGGGGGATGAGCAGTTCTTC
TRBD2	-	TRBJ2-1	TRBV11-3	CASSPGTSGINEQFF	TGTGCCAGCAGCCCAGGGACTAGCGGGATTAACGAGCAGTTCTTC
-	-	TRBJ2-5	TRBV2	CASSPTWGETQYF	TGTGCCAGCAGCCCTACCTGGGGAGAGACCCAGTACTTC
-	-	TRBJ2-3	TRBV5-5	CASSFPNLPVQDTQYF	TGTGCCAGCAGCTTCCCTAATTTGCCGGTGCAAGATACGCAGTATTTT
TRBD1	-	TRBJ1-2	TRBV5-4	CASSLLQGARVGNYGYTF	TGTGCCAGCAGCTTGTTGCAGGGGGCTCGAGTAGGGAACTATGGCTACACCTTC
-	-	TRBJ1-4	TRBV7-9	CASSLGGAEREKLFF	TGTGCCAGCAGCTTAGGGGGGGCAGAACGAGAAAAACTGTTTTTT
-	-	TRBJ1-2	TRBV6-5	CASSYSRGGGYTF	TGTGCCAGCAGTTACTCGAGGGGGGGTGGCTACACCTTC
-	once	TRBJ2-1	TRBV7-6	CASSSPLAGTYNEQFF	TGTGCCAGCAGCTCGCCGTTGGCAGGGACTTACAATGAGCAGTTCTTC
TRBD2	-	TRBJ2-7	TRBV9	CASSVGLAGEHEQYF	TGTGCCAGCAGCGTCGGTCTAGCGGGAGAACACGAGCAGTACTTC
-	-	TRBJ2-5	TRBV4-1	CASSQDGSREETQYF	TGCGCCAGCAGCCAAGACGGGTCTCGGGAAGAGACCCAGTACTTC
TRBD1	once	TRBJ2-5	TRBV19	CASRDRGGQETQYF	TGTGCCAGTAGAGACAGGGGGGGCCAAGAGACCCAGTACTTC
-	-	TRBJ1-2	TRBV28	CASSLSGGSYGYTF	TGTGCCAGCAGTCTATCAGGAGGGAGCTATGGCTACACCTTC
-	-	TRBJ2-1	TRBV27	CASGTGYNEQFF	TGTGCCAGCGGAACGGGCTACAATGAGCAGTTCTTC